This T cell receptor (beta chain) was captured in a study of blood T cell repertoires in COVID-19. Overall study: Samples taken during acute and convalescent COVID-19 were collected in the United States, Italy and Spain.

Original processing notes: Reference gene primers were amplified, and this amplification served to estimate nucleated cell counts. The protocol was immunoSEQ multiplex PCR, while the TCRdb copy is restricted to in-frame clones and leaves out a portion. That table gives V, J and clone size, and the DNA gave D and trimming. The sample consists of about 240,000 clones, 88% of them appearing once. V lost 1 base and J lost 3; bases outside the gene matches: 12. This CDR3 spans 17 amino acids. Per germline, CDR1 GTSNPN and CDR2 SVGIG (reference sequence). Sequencing was done on a sample of peripheral blood. This rearrangement joins TRBV30 to TRBJ1-5, with 7 bases that match TRBD1. This clonotype was sampled from a woman aged 25 to 39 with acute or convalescent COVID-19. The CDR3 spells CAWSANRGQADNQPQHF. The CDR3 DNA reads as TGTGCCTGGAGTGCAAACAGGGGACAAGCTGACAATCAGCCCCAGCATTTT.